Sequencing of this T cell receptor beta chain was carried out in a study of CD8 T cells in ankylosing spondylitis. Study results and limitations: There was reportedly significant enrichment of clones that were disease-linked in matched ankylosing spondylitis synovial fluid. Some motif variants had been reported before (in reactive arthritis synovial fluid and blood). Typical of ankylosing spondylitis blood, it appeared, was a TCR beta motif of roughly eight highly homologous variants.

As concerns this clonotype: Antigen specificity is unknown.

Preparation of TCR beta libraries was done by quantitative 5'-RACE with molecular barcodes. TCRdb used MiXCR to reprocess the 5' RACE reads, holding one entry per CDR3 protein. The sample lists under 150,000 distinct CDR3 sequences, about an eighth seen once, with roughly 4% in the top ten. CDR1 DFQATT and CDR2 SNEGSKA come from the germline V gene (reference sequence). CDR3 length: 15 amino acids. V dropped 0 bases and J dropped 5; count of bases not matched to a gene: 2. Input material: blood, either unsorted or a sorted T cell fraction (not recorded which). V usage is TRBV20-1 and J usage is TRBJ2-1; TRBD2 aligns across 12 bases. The clonotype was recovered from a female donor with ankylosing spondylitis or in good health (not recorded which). The CDR3 bases are TGCAGTGCTAGAGATGGACTAGCGGGAAACAATGAGCAGTTCTTC. Its translation: CSARDGLAGNNEQFF.